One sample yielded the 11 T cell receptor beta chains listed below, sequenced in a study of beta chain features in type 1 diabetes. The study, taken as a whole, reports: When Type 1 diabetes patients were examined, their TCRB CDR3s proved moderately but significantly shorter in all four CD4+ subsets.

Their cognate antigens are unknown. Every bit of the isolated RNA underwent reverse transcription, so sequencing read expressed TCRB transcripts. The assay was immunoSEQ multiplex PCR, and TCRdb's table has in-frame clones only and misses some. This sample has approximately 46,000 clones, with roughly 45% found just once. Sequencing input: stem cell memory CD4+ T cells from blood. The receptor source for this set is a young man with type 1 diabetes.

CDR3 sequence reads: CASSLGGTGTHTDTQYF. The CDR3 DNA is TGCGCCAGCAGCTTGGGAGGGACAGGGACACACACAGATACGCAGTATTTT. V is TRBV5-1 and J is TRBJ2-3; 9 positions agree with TRBD1. The germline gives CDR1 SGHRS, CDR2 YFSETQ. The CDR3 totals 17 residues. With V trimmed by 0 bases and J by 2 bases, 7 bases remained unmatched. The whole variable domain, filled in from reference TRBV5-1 and TRBJ2-3, reads KAGVTQTPRYLIKTRGQQVTLSCSPISGHRSVSWYQQTPGQGLQFLFEYFSETQRNKGNFPGRFSGRQFSNSRSEMNVSTLELGDSALYLCASSLGGTGTHTDTQYFGPGTRLTVL.

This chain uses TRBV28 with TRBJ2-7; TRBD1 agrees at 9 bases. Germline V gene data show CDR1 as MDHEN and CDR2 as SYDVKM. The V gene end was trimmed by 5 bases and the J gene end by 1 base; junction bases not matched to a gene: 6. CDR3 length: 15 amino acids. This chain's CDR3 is CASSPGQGGSYEQYF. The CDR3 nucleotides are TGTGCCAGCAGTCCGGGACAGGGTGGATCCTACGAGCAGTACTTC. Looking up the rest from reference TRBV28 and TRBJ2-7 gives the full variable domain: DVKVTQSSRYLVKRTGEKVFLECVQDMDHENMFWYRQDPGLGLRLIYFSYDVKMKEKGDIPEGYSVSREKKERFSLILESASTNQTSMYLCASSPGQGGSYEQYFGPGTRLTVT.

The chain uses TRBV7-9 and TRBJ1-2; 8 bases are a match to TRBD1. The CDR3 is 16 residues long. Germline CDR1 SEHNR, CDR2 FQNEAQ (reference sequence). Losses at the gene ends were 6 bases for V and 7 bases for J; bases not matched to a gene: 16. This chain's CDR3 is CASSAPSRGLSFGYTF. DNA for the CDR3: TGTGCCAGCAGTGCCCCTAGCAGGGGGCTTTCGTTTGGCTACACCTTC.

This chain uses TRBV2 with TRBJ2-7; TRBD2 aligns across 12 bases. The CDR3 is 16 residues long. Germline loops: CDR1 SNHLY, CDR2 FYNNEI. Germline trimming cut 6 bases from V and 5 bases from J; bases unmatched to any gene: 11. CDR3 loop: CASSRGLAGGPDEQYF. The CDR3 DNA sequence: TGTGCCAGCAGCAGGGGCCTAGCGGGAGGGCCGGACGAGCAGTACTTC.

CDR3 nucleotide sequence: TGTGCCAGTAGTATAGACCCCGAAGAGACCCAGTACTTC. As protein: CASSIDPEETQYF. V usage is TRBV19 and J usage is TRBJ2-5; D gene uncertain. V was clipped by 0 bases and J by 3 bases, with 5 bases between them. CDR3 length: 13 residues. CDR1 is LNHDA, CDR2 SQIVND, per germline (reference sequence).

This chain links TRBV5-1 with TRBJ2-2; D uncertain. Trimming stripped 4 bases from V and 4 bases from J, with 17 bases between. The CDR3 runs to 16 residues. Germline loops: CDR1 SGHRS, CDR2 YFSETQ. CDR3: CASSPVGFVGTGELFF. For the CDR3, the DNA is TGCGCCAGCAGCCCAGTCGGGTTTGTAGGCACCGGGGAGCTGTTTTTT. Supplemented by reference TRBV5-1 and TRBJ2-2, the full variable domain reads KAGVTQTPRYLIKTRGQQVTLSCSPISGHRSVSWYQQTPGQGLQFLFEYFSETQRNKGNFPGRFSGRQFSNSRSEMNVSTLELGDSALYLCASSPVGFVGTGELFFGEGSRLTVL.

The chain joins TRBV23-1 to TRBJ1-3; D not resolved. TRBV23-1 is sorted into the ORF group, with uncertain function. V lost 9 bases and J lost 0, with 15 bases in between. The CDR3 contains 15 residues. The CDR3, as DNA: TGCGCCAGGCCCCCCCAGGTGGGCTCTGGAAACACCATATATTTT. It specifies CARPPQVGSGNTIYF.

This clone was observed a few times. The CDR3 region is CASSQGLGQVNTEAFF. In DNA, the CDR3 is TGCGCCAGCAGCCAGGGTCTGGGACAGGTGAACACTGAAGCTTTCTTT. The chain employs TRBV4-1 and TRBJ1-1, with 8 bases aligning to TRBD1. The V gene's germline CDR1 is MGHRA and CDR2 YSYEKL. The V segment lost 3 bases and the J segment 0 bases; nucleotides outside the gene matches: 6. This CDR3 is 16 amino acids long.

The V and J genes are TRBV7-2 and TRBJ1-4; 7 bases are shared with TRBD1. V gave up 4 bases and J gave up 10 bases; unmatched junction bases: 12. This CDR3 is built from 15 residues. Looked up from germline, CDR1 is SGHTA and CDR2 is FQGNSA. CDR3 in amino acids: CASSSPTGAHGKLFF. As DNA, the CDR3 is TGTGCCAGCAGCTCGCCCACAGGGGCGCACGGAAAACTGTTTTTT.

CDR3 region: CASSLDLTSHEQYF. In DNA form, the CDR3 reads TGTGCCAGCAGCTTAGATCTAACTTCCCACGAGCAGTACTTC. This rearrangement joins TRBV11-2 to TRBJ2-7; D gene uncertain. Trimming removed 0 bases from V and 5 bases from J, with 11 bases in between. The CDR3 is 14 amino acids. Germline V gives CDR1 SGHAT, CDR2 FQNNGV.

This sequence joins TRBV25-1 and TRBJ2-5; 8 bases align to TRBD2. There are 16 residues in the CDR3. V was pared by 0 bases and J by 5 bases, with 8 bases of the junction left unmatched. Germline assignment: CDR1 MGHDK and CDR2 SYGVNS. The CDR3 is CASSEYSQRERETQYF. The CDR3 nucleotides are TGTGCCAGCAGTGAATATTCCCAGCGGGAGAGGGAGACCCAGTACTTC. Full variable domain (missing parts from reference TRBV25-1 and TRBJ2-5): EADIYQTPRYLVIGTGKKITLECSQTMGHDKMYWYQQDPGMELHLIHYSYGVNSTEKGDLSSESTVSRIRTEHFPLTLESARPSHTSQYLCASSEYSQRERETQYFGPGTRLLVL.